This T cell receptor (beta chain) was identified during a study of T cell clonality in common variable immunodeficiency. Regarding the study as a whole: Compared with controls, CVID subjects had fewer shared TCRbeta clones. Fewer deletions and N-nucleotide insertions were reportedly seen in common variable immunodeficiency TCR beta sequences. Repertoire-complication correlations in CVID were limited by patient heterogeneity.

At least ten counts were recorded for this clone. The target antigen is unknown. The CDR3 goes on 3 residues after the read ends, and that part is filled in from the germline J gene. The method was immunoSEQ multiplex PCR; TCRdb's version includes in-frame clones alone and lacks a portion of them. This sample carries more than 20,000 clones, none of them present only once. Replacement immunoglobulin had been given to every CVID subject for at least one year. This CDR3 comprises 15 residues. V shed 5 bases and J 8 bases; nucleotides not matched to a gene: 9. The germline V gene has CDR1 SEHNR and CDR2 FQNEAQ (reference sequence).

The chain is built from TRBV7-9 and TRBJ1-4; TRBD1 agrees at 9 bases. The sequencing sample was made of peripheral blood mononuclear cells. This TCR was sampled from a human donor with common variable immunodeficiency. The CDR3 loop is CASSPPGQGREKLFF. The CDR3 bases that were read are TGTGCCAGCAGCCCGCCGGGACAGGGTCGAGAAAAA.